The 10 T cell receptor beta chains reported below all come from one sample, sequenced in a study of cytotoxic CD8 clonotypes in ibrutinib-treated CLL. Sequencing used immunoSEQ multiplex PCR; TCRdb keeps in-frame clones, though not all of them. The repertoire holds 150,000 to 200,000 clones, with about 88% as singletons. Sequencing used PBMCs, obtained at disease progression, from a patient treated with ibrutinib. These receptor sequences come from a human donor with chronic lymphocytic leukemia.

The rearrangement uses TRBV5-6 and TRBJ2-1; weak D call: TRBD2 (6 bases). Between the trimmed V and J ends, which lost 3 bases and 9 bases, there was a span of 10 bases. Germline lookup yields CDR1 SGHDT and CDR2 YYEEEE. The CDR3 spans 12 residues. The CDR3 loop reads CASSWDFIEQFF. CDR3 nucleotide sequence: TGTGCCAGCAGCTGGGACTTTATTGAGCAGTTCTTC. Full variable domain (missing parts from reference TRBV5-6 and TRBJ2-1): DAGVTQSPTHLIKTRGQQVTLRCSPKSGHDTVSWYQQALGQGPQFIFQYYEEEERQRGNFPDRFSGHQFPNYSSELNVNALLLGDSALYLCASSWDFIEQFFGPGTRLTVL.

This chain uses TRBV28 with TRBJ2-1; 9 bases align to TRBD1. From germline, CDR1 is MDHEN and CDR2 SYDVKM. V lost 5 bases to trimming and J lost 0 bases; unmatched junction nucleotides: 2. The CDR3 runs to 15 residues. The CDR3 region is CASSEQGASYNEQFF. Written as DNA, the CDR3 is TGTGCCAGCAGTGAACAGGGGGCCTCCTACAATGAGCAGTTCTTC.

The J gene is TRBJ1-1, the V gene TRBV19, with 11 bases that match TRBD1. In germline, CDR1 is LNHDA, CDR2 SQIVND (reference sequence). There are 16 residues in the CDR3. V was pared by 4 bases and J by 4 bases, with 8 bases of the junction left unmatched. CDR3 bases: TGTGCCAGTAGTAAGTTGGGACAGGGGGTCGTCACTGAAGCTTTCTTT. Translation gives CASSKLGQGVVTEAFF.

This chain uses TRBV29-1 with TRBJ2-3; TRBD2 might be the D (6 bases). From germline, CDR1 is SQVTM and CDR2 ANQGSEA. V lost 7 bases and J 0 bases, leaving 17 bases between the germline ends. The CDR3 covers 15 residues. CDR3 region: CSAPPISGSTDTQYF. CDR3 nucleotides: TGCAGCGCCCCCCCGATTAGCGGAAGCACAGATACGCAGTATTTT.

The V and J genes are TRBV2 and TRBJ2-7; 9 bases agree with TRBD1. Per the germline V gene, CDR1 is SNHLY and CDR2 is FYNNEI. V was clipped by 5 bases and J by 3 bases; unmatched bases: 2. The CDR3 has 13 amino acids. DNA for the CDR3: TGTGCCAGCAGTTGGACAGGGGACTACGAGCAGTACTTC. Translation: CASSWTGDYEQYF.

This chain's CDR3 is CASTLSIGSNEGYTF. Written as DNA, the CDR3 is TGTGCCAGCACCCTTTCGATCGGCTCCAATGAAGGCTACACCTTC. The chain is built from TRBV5-4 and TRBJ1-2; D is ambiguous. Trimming stripped 6 bases from V and 8 bases from J, with 23 bases between. Germline CDR1 is SGHNT and CDR2 is YYREEE (reference sequence). The CDR3 covers 15 residues.

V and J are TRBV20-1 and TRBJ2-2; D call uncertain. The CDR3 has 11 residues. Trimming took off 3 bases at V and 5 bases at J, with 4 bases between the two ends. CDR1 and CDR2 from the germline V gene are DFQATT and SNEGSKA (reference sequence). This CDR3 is CSASVTGELFF. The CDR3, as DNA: TGCAGTGCTAGTGTTACCGGGGAGCTGTTTTTT.

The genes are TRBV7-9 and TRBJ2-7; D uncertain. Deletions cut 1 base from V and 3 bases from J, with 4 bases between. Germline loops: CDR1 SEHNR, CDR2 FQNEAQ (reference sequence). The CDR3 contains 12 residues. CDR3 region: CASSLDDYEQYF. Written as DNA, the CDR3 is TGTGCCAGCAGCTTAGATGACTACGAGCAGTACTTC.

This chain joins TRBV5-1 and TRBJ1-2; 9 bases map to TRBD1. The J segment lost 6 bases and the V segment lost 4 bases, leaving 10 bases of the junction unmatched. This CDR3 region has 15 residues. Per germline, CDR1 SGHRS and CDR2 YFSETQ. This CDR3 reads CASSVDRGSIDGYTF. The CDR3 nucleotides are TGCGCCAGCAGCGTGGACAGGGGCAGTATCGATGGCTACACCTTC.

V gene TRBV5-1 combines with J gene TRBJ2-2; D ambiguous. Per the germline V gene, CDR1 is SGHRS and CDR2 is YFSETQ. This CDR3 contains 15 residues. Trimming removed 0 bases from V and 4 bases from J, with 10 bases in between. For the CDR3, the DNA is TGCGCCAGCAGCTTGGCAGGCGGTGGCACCGGGGAGCTGTTTTTT. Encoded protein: CASSLAGGGTGELFF.